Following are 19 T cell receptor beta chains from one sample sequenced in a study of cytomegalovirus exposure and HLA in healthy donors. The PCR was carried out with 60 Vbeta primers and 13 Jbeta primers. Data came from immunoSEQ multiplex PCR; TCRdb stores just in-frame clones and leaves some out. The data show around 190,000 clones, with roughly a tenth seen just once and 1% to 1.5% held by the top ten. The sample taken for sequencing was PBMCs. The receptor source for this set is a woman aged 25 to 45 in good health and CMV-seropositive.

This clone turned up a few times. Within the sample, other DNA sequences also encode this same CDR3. This chain's CDR3 is CASSSGGTEAFF. In DNA form, the CDR3 reads TGTGCCAGCAGTTCGGGTGGGACTGAAGCTTTCTTT. V gene TRBV27 combines with J gene TRBJ1-1; no firm D call. Trimming took off 4 bases at V and 5 bases at J, with 8 bases between the two ends. This CDR3 contains 12 residues. Germline V gives CDR1 MNHEY, CDR2 SMNVEV (reference sequence).

CDR3 nucleotide sequence: TGTGCCTGGAGTGTTAGAAAAGGGAGAGGGACTGAAGCTTTCTTT. This gives the protein CAWSVRKGRGTEAFF. V usage is TRBV30 and J usage is TRBJ1-1; D not resolved. This CDR3 comprises 15 residues. V was clipped by 0 bases and J by 5 bases, with 16 bases between them. CDR1 and CDR2 from the germline V gene are GTSNPN and SVGIG (reference sequence).

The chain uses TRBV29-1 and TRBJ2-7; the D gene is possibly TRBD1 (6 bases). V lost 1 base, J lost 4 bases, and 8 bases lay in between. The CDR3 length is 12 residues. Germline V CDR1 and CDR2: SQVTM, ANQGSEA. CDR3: CSVEAGAYEQYF. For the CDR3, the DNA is TGCAGCGTTGAAGCAGGGGCTTACGAGCAGTACTTC.

The CDR3: CSVASGDTQYF. The CDR3 coding sequence is TGCAGCGTGGCTAGCGGTGATACGCAGTATTTT. The chain is built from TRBV29-1 and TRBJ2-3; 7 nucleotides agree with TRBD2. Looked up from germline, CDR1 is SQVTM and CDR2 is ANQGSEA. The V and J ends lost 6 bases and 6 bases, in that order; junction bases with no gene match: 3. The CDR3 loop spans 11 amino acids.

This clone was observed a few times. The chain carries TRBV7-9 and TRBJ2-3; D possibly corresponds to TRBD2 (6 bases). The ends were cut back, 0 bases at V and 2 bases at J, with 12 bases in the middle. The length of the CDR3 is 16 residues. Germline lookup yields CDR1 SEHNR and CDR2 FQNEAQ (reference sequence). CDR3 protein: CASSLARAGITDTQYF. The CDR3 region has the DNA TGTGCCAGCAGCTTAGCTCGTGCGGGGATCACAGATACGCAGTATTTT.

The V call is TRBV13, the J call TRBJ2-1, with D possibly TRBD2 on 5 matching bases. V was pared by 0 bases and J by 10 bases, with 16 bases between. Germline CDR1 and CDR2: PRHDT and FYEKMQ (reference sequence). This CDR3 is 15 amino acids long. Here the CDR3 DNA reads TGTGCCAGCAGCTTAGGCCTCACGGACTCTGAGGAGCAGTTCTTC. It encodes CASSLGLTDSEEQFF.

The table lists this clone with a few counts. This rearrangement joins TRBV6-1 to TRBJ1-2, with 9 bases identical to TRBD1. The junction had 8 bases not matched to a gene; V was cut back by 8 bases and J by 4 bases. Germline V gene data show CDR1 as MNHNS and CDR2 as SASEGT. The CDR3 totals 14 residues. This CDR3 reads CASHRQGGGYGYTF. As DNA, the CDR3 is TGTGCCAGCCATCGACAGGGGGGCGGCTATGGCTACACCTTC.

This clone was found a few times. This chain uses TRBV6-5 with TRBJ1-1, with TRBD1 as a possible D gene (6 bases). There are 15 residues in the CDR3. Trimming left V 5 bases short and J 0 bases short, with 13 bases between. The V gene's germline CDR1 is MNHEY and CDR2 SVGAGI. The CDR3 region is CASSTSGHLNTEAFF. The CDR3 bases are TGTGCCAGCAGTACATCGGGACATTTGAACACTGAAGCTTTCTTT.

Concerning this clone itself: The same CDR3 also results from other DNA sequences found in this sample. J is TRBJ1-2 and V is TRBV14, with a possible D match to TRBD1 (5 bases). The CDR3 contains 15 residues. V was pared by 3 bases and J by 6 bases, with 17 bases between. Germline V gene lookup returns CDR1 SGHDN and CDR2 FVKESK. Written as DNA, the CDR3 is TGTGCCAGCAGCCAGGCTAGGGGAGGGAGTCATGGCTACACCTTC. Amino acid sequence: CASSQARGGSHGYTF.

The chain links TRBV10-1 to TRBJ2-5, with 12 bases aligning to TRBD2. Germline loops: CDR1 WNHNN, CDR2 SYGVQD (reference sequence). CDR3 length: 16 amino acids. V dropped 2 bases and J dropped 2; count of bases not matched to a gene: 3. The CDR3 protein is CASSEGLAGTQETQYF. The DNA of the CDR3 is TGCGCCAGCAGTGAGGGACTAGCGGGAACGCAAGAGACCCAGTACTTC.

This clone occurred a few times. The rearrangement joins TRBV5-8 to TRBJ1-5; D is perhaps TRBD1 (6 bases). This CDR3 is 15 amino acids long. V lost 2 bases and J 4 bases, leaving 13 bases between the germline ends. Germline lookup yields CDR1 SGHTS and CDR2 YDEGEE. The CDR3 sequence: CASSFWSGDNQPQHF. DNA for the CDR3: TGTGCCAGCAGCTTCTGGTCAGGGGATAATCAGCCCCAGCATTTT.

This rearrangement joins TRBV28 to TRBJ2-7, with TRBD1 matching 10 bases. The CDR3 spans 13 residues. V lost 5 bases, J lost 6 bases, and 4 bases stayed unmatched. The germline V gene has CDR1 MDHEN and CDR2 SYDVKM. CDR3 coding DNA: TGTGCCAGCAGTCCCGGACAGGGGGGCGAGCAGTACTTC. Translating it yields CASSPGQGGEQYF. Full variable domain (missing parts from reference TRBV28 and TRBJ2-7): DVKVTQSSRYLVKRTGEKVFLECVQDMDHENMFWYRQDPGLGLRLIYFSYDVKMKEKGDIPEGYSVSREKKERFSLILESASTNQTSMYLCASSPGQGGEQYFGPGTRLTVT.

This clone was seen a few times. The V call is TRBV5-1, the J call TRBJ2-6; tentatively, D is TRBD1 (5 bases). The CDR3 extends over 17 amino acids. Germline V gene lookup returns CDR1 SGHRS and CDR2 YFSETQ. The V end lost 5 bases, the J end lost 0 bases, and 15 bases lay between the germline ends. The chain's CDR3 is CASRRQTTGSGANVLTF. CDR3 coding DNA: TGCGCCAGCAGACGACAGACGACCGGCTCTGGGGCCAACGTCCTGACTTTC.

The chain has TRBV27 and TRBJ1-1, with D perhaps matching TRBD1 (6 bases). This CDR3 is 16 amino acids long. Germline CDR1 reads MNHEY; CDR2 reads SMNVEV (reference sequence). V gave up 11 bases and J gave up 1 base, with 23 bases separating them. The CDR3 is CAVSRVRDIQNTEAFF. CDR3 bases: TGTGCCGTCAGTAGGGTCCGGGACATACAGAACACTGAAGCTTTCTTT.

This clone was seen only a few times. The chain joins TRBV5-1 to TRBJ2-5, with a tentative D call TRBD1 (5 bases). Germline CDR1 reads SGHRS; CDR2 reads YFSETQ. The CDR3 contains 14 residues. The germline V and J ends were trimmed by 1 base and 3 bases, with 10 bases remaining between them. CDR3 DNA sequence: TGCGCCAGCAGCTTGATGAGCAGGGAAGAGACCCAGTACTTC. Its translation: CASSLMSREETQYF.

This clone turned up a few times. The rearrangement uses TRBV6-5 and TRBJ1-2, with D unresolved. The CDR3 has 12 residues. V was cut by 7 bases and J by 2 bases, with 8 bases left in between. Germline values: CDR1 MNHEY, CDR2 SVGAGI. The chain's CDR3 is CASKVGNYGYTF. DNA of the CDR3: TGTGCCAGCAAGGTCGGGAACTATGGCTACACCTTC.

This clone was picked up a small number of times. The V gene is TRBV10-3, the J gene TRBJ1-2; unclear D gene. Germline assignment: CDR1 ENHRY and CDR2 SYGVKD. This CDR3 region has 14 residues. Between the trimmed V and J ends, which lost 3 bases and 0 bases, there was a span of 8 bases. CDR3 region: CAISDGQANYGYTF. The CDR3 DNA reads TGTGCCATCAGTGATGGGCAGGCTAACTATGGCTACACCTTC.

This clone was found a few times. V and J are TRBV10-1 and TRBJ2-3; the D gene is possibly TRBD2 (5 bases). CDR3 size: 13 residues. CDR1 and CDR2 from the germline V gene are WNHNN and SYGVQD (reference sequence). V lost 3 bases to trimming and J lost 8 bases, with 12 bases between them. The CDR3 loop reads CASSEIEGGTQYF. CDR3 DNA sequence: TGCGCCAGCAGTGAAATCGAAGGAGGTACGCAGTATTTT.

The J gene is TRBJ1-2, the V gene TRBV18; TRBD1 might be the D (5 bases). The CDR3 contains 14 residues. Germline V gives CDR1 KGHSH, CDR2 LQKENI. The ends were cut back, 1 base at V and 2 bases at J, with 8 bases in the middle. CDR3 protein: CASSPQGENYGYTF. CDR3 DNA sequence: TGTGCCAGCTCACCACAAGGGGAAAACTATGGCTACACCTTC.